This T cell receptor (beta chain) was captured in a study of Graves' ophthalmopathy and Graves' hyperthyroidism. This CDR3 is 16 amino acids long. The V end was cut by 0 bases, the J end by 11 bases, with 17 bases between. Germline loops: CDR1 MNHEY, CDR2 SVGEGT. A word on this clonotype: A much more abundant neighbour one base away suggests this may be a read error.

From RNA, the CDR3 regions of TCR beta chains were amplified and sequenced. HTBI-primed RT-PCR formed the first round, and a multiplex PCR formed the second. One entry per CDR3 protein, called by TCRdb with MiXCR from the multiplex PCR reads. The table shows hundreds of thousands of distinct CDR3 sequences, with 20% to 25% occurring only once. The clonotype comes from a woman aged 45 to 65 with Graves' ophthalmopathy. The sequencing input was peripheral blood. The chain carries TRBV6-2 or TRBV6-3 and TRBJ1-6; possibly TRBD1 for D (6 bases). For the CDR3, the DNA is TGTGCCAGCAGTTACTCGAAGGACAGCACGAATCCACCCCTCCACTTT. Its translation: CASSYSKDSTNPPLHF.